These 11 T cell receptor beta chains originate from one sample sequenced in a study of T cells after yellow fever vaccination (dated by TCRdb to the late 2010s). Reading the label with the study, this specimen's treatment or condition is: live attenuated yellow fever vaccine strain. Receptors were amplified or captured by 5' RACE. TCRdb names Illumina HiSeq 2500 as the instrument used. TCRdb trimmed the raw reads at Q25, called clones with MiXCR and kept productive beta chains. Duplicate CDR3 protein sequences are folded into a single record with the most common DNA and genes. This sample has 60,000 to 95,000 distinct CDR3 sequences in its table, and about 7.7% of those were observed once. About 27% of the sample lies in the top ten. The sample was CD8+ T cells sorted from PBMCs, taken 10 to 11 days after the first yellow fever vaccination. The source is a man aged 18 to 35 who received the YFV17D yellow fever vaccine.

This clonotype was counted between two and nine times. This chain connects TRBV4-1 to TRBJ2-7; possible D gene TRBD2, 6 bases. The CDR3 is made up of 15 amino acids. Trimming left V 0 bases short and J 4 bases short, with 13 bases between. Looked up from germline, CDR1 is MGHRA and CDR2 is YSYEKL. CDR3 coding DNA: TGCGCCAGCAGCCAAGATCCGGGACTGTTTTACGAGCAGTACGTC. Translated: CASSQDPGLFYEQYV.

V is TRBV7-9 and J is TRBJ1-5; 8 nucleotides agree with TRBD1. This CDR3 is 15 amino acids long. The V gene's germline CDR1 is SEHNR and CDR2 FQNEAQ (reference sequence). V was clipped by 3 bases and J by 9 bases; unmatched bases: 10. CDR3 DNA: TGTGCCAGCAGCTTTGGAGGCCGGACAGGGAGGCCCCAGCATTTT. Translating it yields CASSFGGRTGRPQHF.

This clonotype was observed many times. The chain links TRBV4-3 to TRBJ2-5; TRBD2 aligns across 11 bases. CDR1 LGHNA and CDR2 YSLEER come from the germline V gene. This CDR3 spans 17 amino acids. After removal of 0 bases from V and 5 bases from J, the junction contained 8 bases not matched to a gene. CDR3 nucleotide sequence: TGCGCCAGCAGCCAAGAGGTAGCGGGGGGGCTCCGGGAGACCCAGTACTTC. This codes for CASSQEVAGGLRETQYF.

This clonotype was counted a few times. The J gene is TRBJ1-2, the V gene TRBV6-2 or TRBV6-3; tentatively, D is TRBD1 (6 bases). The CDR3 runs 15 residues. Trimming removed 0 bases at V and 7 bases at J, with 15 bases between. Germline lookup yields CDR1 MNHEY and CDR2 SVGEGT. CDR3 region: CASSYSTGGAIGYTF. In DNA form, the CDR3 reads TGTGCCAGCAGTTACTCAACCGGGGGCGCGATTGGCTACACCTTC.

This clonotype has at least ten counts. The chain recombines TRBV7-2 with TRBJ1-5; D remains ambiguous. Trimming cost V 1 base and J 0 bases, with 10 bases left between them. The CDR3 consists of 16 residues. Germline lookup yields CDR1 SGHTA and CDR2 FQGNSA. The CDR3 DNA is TGTGCCAGCAGCTTAGTACCCGGGGATAGCAATCAGCCCCAGCATTTT. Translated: CASSLVPGDSNQPQHF.

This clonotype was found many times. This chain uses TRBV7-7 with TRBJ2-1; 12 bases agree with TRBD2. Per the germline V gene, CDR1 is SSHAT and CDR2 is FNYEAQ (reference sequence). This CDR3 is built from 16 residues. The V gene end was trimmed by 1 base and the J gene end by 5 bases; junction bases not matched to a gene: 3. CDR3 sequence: CASSLGTSGAHNEQFF. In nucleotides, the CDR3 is TGTGCCAGCAGCTTAGGGACTAGCGGGGCCCACAATGAGCAGTTCTTC.

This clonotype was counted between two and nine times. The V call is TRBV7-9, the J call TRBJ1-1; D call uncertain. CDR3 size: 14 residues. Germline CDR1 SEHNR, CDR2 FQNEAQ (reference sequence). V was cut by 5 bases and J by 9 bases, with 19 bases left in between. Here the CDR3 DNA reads TGTGCCAGCAGCCCACCCCTGGGCCGAGGAAAAGCTTTCTTT. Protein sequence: CASSPPLGRGKAFF.

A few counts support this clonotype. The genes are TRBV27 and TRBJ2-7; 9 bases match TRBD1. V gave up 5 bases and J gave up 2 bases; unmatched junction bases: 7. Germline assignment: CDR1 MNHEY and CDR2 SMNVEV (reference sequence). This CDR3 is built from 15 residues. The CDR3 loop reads CASSPVQGAPYEQYV. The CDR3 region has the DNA TGTGCCAGCAGTCCCGTACAGGGGGCTCCCTACGAGCAGTACGTC.

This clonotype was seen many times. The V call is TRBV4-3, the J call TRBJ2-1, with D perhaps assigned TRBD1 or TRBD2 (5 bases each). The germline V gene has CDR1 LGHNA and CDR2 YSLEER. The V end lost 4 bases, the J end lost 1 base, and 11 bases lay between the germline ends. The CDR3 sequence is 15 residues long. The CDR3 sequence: CASSPGTPSYNEQFF. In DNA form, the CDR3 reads TGCGCCAGCAGCCCTGGGACGCCATCCTACAATGAGCAGTTCTTC.

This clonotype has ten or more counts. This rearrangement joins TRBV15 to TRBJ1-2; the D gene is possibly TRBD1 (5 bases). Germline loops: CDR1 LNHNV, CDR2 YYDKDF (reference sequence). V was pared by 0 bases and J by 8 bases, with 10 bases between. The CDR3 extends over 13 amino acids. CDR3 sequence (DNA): TGTGCCACCAGCAGAGATCGCAGGGAAGGCTACACCTTC. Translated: CATSRDRREGYTF.

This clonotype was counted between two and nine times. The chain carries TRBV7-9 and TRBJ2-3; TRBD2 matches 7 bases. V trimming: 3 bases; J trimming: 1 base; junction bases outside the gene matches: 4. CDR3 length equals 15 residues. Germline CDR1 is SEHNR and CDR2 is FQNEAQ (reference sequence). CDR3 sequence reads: CASSLAGAGTDTQYF. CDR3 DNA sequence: TGTGCCAGCAGCTTGGCGGGAGCTGGCACAGATACGCAGTATTTT.